This TCR beta chain was profiled in a study of shared clonotypes between healthy human individuals. Clones were sequenced by immunoSEQ multiplex PCR, and TCRdb holds only the in-frame ones, with some missing. The repertoire has some 680,000 clones, around four fifths of them found once; the top ten carry around 2%. Looked up from germline, CDR1 is SGHTA and CDR2 is FQGNSA. Between the trimmed V and J ends, which lost 1 base and 6 bases, there was a span of 13 bases. This CDR3 spans 16 amino acids. The receptor was derived from a woman in her twenties or thirties in good health. Sequencing was carried out using memory CD4+ T cells sorted from blood. Indicated subset: CD45RA-negative fraction. V usage is TRBV7-2 and J usage is TRBJ1-6; no firm D call. The CDR3: CASSLERVLGNSPLHF. The CDR3 nucleotides are TGTGCCAGCAGCTTAGAAAGGGTCTTGGGTAATTCACCCCTCCACTTT. The full variable domain, in which reference TRBV7-2 and TRBJ1-6 provide the parts outside the CDR3, is GAGVSQSPSNKVTEKGKDVELRCDPISGHTALYWYRQSLGQGLEFLIYFQGNSAPDKSGLPSDRFSAERTGGSVSTLTIQRTQQEDSAVYLCASSLERVLGNSPLHFGNGTRLTVT.